Below, one T cell receptor (beta chain) is given with its context. What it recognizes is unknown. The sample belongs to a study of CXCR4 blockade with PD-1 therapy in pancreatic cancer. Findings and caveats of the study: More frequent amino acid clones had more nucleotide rearrangements, suggesting convergent selection. Tumor clonality averaged around 0.14 versus 0.05 in healthy blood, not predicting survival.

The V end lost 5 bases, the J end lost 4 bases, and 11 bases lay between the germline ends. This CDR3 region has 13 residues. Germline loops: CDR1 MDHEN, CDR2 SYDVKM. Assay: immunoSEQ multiplex PCR; the TCRdb copy retains only in-frame clones and omits some. Among 530 or so clones listed, about 46% were seen once. This TCR came from a human donor with pancreatic ductal adenocarcinoma. This chain uses TRBV28 with TRBJ1-2; D uncertain. The sequenced sample was tumor tissue. The chain's CDR3 is CASSPWGSYGYTF. In nucleotides, the CDR3 is TGTGCCAGCAGTCCGTGGGGATCCTATGGCTACACCTTC.